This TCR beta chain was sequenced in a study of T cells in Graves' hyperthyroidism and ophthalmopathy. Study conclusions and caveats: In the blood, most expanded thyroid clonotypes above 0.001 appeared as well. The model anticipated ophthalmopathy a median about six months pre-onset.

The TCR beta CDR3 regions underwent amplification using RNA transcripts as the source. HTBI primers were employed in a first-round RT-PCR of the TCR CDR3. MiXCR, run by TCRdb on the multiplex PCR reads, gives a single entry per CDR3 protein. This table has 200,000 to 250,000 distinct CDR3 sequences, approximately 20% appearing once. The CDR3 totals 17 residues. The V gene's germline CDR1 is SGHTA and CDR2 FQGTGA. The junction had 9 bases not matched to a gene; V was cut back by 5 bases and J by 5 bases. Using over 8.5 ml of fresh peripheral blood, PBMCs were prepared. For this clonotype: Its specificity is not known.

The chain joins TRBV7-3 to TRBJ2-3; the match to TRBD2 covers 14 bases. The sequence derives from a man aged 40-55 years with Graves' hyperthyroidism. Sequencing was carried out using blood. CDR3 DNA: TGTGCCAGCAGCCTTGGACTAGCGGGGGGCCTGGGAGATACGCAGTATTTT. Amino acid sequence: CASSLGLAGGLGDTQYF.